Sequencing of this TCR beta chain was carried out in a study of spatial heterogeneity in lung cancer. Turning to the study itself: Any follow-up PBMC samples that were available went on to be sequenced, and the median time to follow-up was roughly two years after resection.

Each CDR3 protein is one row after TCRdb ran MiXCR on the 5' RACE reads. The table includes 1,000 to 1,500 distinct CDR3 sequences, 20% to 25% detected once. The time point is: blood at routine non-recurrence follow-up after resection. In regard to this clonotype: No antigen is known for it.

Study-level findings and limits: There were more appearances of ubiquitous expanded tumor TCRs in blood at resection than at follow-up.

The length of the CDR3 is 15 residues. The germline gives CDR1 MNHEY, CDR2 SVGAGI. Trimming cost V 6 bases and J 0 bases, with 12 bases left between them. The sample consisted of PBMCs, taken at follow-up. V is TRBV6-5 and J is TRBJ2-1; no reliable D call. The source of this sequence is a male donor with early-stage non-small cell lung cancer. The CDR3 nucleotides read TGTGCCAGCAGGTCGACGGCTAGCTCCTACAATGAGCAGTTCTTC. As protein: CASRSTASSYNEQFF.